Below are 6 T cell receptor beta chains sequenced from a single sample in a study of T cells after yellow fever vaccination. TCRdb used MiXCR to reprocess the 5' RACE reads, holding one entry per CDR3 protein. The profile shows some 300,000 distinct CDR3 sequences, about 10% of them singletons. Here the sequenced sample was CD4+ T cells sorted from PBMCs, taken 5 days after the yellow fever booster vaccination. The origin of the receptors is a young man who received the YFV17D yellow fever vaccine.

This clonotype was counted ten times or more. CDR3 sequence reads: CASSPRLAGEQYF. DNA for the CDR3: TGTGCCAGCAGCCCCCGACTAGCGGGCGAGCAGTACTTC. The chain employs TRBV14 and TRBJ2-7, with 10 bases identical to TRBD2. The CDR3 sequence is 13 residues long. J gave up 6 bases and V 4 bases, and 3 bases lay outside the gene matches. Germline V CDR1 and CDR2: SGHDN, FVKESK.

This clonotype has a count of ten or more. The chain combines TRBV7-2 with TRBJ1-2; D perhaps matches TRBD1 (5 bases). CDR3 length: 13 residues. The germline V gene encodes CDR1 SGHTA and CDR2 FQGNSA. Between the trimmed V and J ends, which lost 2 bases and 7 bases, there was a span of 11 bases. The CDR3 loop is CASSLRGEVGYTF. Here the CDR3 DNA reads TGTGCCAGCAGCTTACGGGGCGAGGTTGGCTACACCTTC.

CDR3 in DNA: TGTGCCAGCAGTTCCGGGACTATAAACACCGGGGAGCTGTTTTTT. Translating it yields CASSSGTINTGELFF. The rearrangement links TRBV6-6 to TRBJ2-2; TRBD2 matches at 7 bases. The V gene's germline CDR1 is MNHNY and CDR2 SVGAGI (reference sequence). V lost 4 bases and J lost 2; bases outside the gene matches: 4. This CDR3 has 15 residues.

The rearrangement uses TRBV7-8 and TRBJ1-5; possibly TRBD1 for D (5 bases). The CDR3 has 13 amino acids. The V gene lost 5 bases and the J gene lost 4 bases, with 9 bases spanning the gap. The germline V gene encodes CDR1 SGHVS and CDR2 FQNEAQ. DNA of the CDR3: TGTGCCAGCAGCCCCCGACAGAATCAGCCCCAGCATTTT. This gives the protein CASSPRQNQPQHF.

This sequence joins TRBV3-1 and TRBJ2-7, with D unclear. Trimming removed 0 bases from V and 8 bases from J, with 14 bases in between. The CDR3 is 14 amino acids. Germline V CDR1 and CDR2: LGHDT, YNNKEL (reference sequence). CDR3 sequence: CASSQEGTSGKQYV. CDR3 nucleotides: TGTGCCAGCAGCCAAGAGGGAACTTCGGGCAAGCAGTACGTC.

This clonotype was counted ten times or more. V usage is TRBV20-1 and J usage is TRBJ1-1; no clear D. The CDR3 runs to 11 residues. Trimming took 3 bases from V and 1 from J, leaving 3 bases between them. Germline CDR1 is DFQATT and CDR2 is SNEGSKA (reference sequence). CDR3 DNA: TGCAGTGCTAGCAGGAACACTGAAGCTTTCTTT. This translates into CSASRNTEAFF.